This entry concerns a single TCR beta chain. This clonotype was seen more than once but under ten times. Which antigen it targets is not known. Base qualities are not provided; no much larger clone lies one nucleotide away. The sample belongs to a study of response to subunit inactivated influenza vaccine (dated by TCRdb to 2016 to 2019). For the wider study: To follow how T cells responded to a trivalent subunit inactivated influenza vaccine, the researchers relied on deep quantitative profiling of the T cell receptor repertoire. What the study reported, not specific to this receptor: According to the authors, only a limited number of new T cells may be recruited by each seasonal influenza vaccination.

Library preparation employed RT-PCR. Instrument on record: Illumina HiSeq 2500. The public reads were quality trimmed at Q25 with fastp and then assembled into clones with MiXCR by TCRdb, keeping productive beta chains. Identical CDR3 proteins give one entry, which carries the most common genes and DNA. The sample profile shows around 320,000 distinct CDR3 sequences; about 20% of them were found once. The ten largest clones capture 10% of the sample. The CDR3 holds 16 amino acids from the cysteine to the phenylalanine. Of the read, only the CDR3 DNA is kept; its 48 bases are in frame from base 1. After removal of 0 bases from V and 7 bases from J, the junction retains 10 bases not matched to a gene. Per the germline V gene, SGHTA is the CDR1 and FQGTGA is the CDR2.

Recombination linked TRBV7-3 to TRBJ2-3; 7 central nucleotides agree with TRBD2. This clonotype was sampled from a man aged 50-75 years who received an inactivated influenza vaccine. Donor details come from another sample of the same person, matched by shared clones. The starting material was PBMCs from blood, obtained about 20 months after vaccination. The encoded CDR3 is CASSLTGGEVLNTQYF. At the DNA level, the sequence is TGTGCCAGCAGCTTAACGGGGGGGGAGGTCTTGAATACGCAGTATTTT.